Presented here are 12 T cell receptor beta chains from one specimen sequenced in a study of response to subunit inactivated influenza vaccine. TCRdb re-called the RT-PCR reads through MiXCR, storing one row per CDR3 protein. The sample has roughly 650,000 distinct CDR3 sequences; 14% are singletons. This specimen was PBMCs from blood, taken 14 to 15 days before vaccination. These receptors originate from a man aged 50 to 60 who received an inactivated influenza vaccine.

This CDR3 reads CASSEFIRSSYNEQFF. The CDR3 DNA reads as TGTGCCAGCAGTGAATTTATCAGGAGCTCCTACAATGAGCAGTTCTTC. This chain uses TRBV25-1 with TRBJ2-1, with D unclear. Germline V gene data show CDR1 as MGHDK and CDR2 as SYGVNS. This CDR3 contains 16 residues. V lost 1 base and J lost 0, with 10 bases in between.

This clonotype was counted many times. The chain joins TRBV12-3 or TRBV12-4 to TRBJ2-3; no firm D call. Between the trimmed V and J ends, which lost 0 bases and 6 bases, there was a span of 10 bases. This CDR3 region has 14 residues. The CDR3 here is CASSLAPARDTQYF. The CDR3 nucleotides are TGTGCCAGCAGTTTAGCTCCAGCTCGGGATACGCAGTATTTT.

This clonotype was detected ten times or more. The chain uses TRBV18 and TRBJ2-2; D may be TRBD2 (6 bases). CDR3 length: 18 amino acids. Trimming shortened V by 1 base and J by 3 bases, and 18 bases separated the two germline ends. Germline values: CDR1 KGHSH, CDR2 LQKENI. As DNA, the CDR3 is TGTGCCAGCTCACCACGTGCGCGCGGGATACGTGACACCGGGGAGCTGTTTTTT. This codes for CASSPRARGIRDTGELFF.

The rearrangement joins TRBV12-3 or TRBV12-4 to TRBJ2-1, with D possibly being TRBD1 (6 bases). The CDR3 spans 16 residues. The V end lost 5 bases, the J end lost 0 bases, and 14 bases lay between the germline ends. The CDR3 spells CASSLWTASSYNEQFF. The CDR3, as DNA: TGTGCCAGCAGTCTTTGGACAGCGAGCTCCTACAATGAGCAGTTCTTC.

This clonotype was seen repeatedly, ten times or more. V gene TRBV9 combines with J gene TRBJ2-1; tentatively, D is TRBD1 (5 bases). V lost 4 bases and J 0 bases, leaving 14 bases between the germline ends. The germline V gene encodes CDR1 SGDLS and CDR2 YYNGEE. The CDR3 extends over 16 amino acids. The CDR3 is CASSPPRGYSYNEQFF. As DNA, the CDR3 is TGTGCCAGCAGCCCCCCTAGGGGTTACTCCTACAATGAGCAGTTCTTC. The entire variable domain, with the rest obtained from reference TRBV9 and TRBJ2-1, is as follows: DSGVTQTPKHLITATGQRVTLRCSPRSGDLSVYWYQQSLDQGLQFLIQYYNGEERAKGNILERFSAQQFPDLHSELNLSSLELGDSALYFCASSPPRGYSYNEQFFGPGTRLTVL.

Only a few counts were recorded for this clonotype. The chain uses TRBV6-2 or TRBV6-3 and TRBJ2-1; D may be TRBD1 (6 bases). The CDR3 has 15 residues. Germline V gene data show CDR1 as MNHEY and CDR2 as SVGEGT. V lost 5 bases and J 0 bases, leaving 11 bases between the germline ends. Here the CDR3 reads CASSRRDTSYNEQFF. As DNA, the CDR3 is TGTGCCAGCAGTCGTCGGGACACCTCCTACAATGAGCAGTTCTTC.

This clonotype was picked up a small number of times. J is TRBJ2-1 and V is TRBV9; tentative D call: TRBD2 (7 bases). V shed 3 bases and J shed 8 bases, with 18 bases lying between them. Looked up from germline, CDR1 is SGDLS and CDR2 is YYNGEE. There are 15 residues in the CDR3. The chain's CDR3 is CASSGSGTRRHEQFF. The DNA of the CDR3 is TGTGCCAGCAGCGGGAGCGGGACACGGCGGCATGAGCAGTTCTTC.

There are a few counts of this clonotype. This sequence joins TRBV11-2 and TRBJ2-5; D remains unclear. This CDR3 has 14 amino acids. V lost 4 bases and J 1 base, leaving 10 bases between the germline ends. CDR1 and CDR2 from the germline V gene are SGHAT and FQNNGV. The CDR3 coding sequence is TGTGCCAGCAGCTCCTCCGCAGTCCAAGAGACCCAGTACTTC. Protein sequence: CASSSSAVQETQYF. Variable domain in full (rest from reference TRBV11-2 and TRBJ2-5): EAGVAQSPRYKIIEKRQSVAFWCNPISGHATLYWYQQILGQGPKLLIQFQNNGVVDDSQLPKDRFSAERLKGVDSTLKIQPAKLEDSAVYLCASSSSAVQETQYFGPGTRLLVL.

This clonotype was counted a few times. The chain is built from TRBV4-3 and TRBJ2-3, with 12 positions matching TRBD2. Germline V CDR1 and CDR2: LGHNA, YSLEER. Losses at the gene ends were 3 bases for V and 4 bases for J; bases not matched to a gene: 5. CDR3 size: 16 residues. CDR3 nucleotides: TGCGCCAGCAGCCACAGACTAGCGGGAGTGGCAGATACGCAGTATTTT. Translation gives CASSHRLAGVADTQYF.

This clonotype came up a few times. This chain links TRBV20-1 with TRBJ2-1; the D gene is possibly TRBD2 (6 bases). Germline CDR1 is DFQATT and CDR2 is SNEGSKA (reference sequence). The CDR3 sequence is 15 residues long. Between the trimmed V and J ends, which lost 5 bases and 7 bases, there was a span of 21 bases. CDR3 sequence (DNA): TGCAGTGCTCGGACTACCGCCCCCCCCTCGAATGAGCAGTTCTTC. This encodes CSARTTAPPSNEQFF.

The chain couples TRBV30 to TRBJ2-1; possibly TRBD2 for D (5 bases). The CDR3 length is 14 residues. V was cut by 4 bases and J by 0 bases, with 10 bases left in between. CDR1 and CDR2 from the germline V gene are GTSNPN and SVGIG (reference sequence). Here the CDR3 reads CAWMSGSSYNEQFF. Here the CDR3 DNA reads TGTGCCTGGATGTCTGGGAGCTCCTACAATGAGCAGTTCTTC.

This clonotype was counted a few times. The V call is TRBV29-1, the J call TRBJ2-5, with 8 positions matching TRBD1. From germline, CDR1 is SQVTM and CDR2 ANQGSEA. The CDR3 has 12 amino acids. V lost 6 bases and J lost 1; bases outside the gene matches: 1. CDR3 sequence reads: CSVGQGQETQYF. The CDR3 nucleotides read TGCAGCGTCGGACAGGGCCAAGAGACCCAGTACTTC.